The sample holds one count of the clone carrying this TCR beta chain. Its antigen is unknown. This entry belongs to a study of T-cell memory formation after mild COVID-19. The germline V gene encodes CDR1 MDHEN and CDR2 SYDVKM. This CDR3 comprises 11 residues. The germline V and J ends were trimmed by 6 bases and 11 bases, with 13 bases remaining between them. TCRdb redid the calling of the 5' RACE reads with MiXCR, one entry per CDR3 protein. The sample lists roughly 370,000 distinct CDR3 sequences; 15% to 20% were seen once. Findings and caveats of the study: Memory from before infection featured some responding clones, which suggests cross-reactive memory joined.

The sequencing sample was made of PBMCs or a T cell subset sorted from them (not recorded which). The chain links TRBV28 to TRBJ1-1; maybe TRBD1 (6 bases). This TCR derives from a man between 18 and 29 years old who had mild COVID-19 (a few samples of this study predate the infection). Cell type and time point are not known. DNA for the CDR3: TGTGCCAGCAGAGAACAGGGAATCGCTTTCTTT. Translated, it gives CASREQGIAFF.